A single sample gave rise to the 2 T cell receptor beta chains below, sequenced in a study of shared clonotypes between healthy human individuals (dated by TCRdb to 2018 to 2021). Library preparation used the immunoSEQ multiplex PCR assay. The immuneACCESS repertoire file appears here via TCRdb, limited to in-frame rearrangements. These files lack a portion of the clones; in checked studies, under half of the deficit traces to unresolved V genes, and the cause of the others is not known. The sample data list 300,000 to 400,000 clones, and more than 75% of these were observed just once. Of the sample, roughly 16% is held by the ten largest clones. Sequenced: memory CD8+ T cells sorted from blood. What this sample's cell subset or site label stands for: CD45RO+ cells pooled with CCR7-negative TemRA cells. These receptors were obtained from a man younger than 30 in good health.

The V gene is TRBV4-1, the J gene TRBJ2-1, with 8 bases that match TRBD2. The CDR3 extends over 16 amino acids. Germline V gene lookup returns CDR1 MGHRA and CDR2 YSYEKL. J gave up 4 bases and V 0 bases, and 5 bases lay outside the gene matches. CDR3 residues: CASSQDPRGGYNEQFF. The CDR3 DNA sequence: TGCGCCAGCAGCCAAGATCCCCGGGGGGGGTACAATGAGCAGTTCTTC.

The chain has TRBV29-1 and TRBJ1-2; D gene ambiguous. The CDR3 runs to 13 residues. The ends were cut back, 2 bases at V and 2 bases at J, with 9 bases in the middle. The germline CDR1 and CDR2 sequences are SQVTM and ANQGSEA. CDR3 nucleotides: TGCAGCGTTGAATGGACGTTGAACTATGGCTACACCTTC. Protein product: CSVEWTLNYGYTF. Full variable domain (missing parts from reference TRBV29-1 and TRBJ1-2): SAVISQKPSRDICQRGTSLTIQCQVDSQVTMMFWYRQQPGQSLTLIATANQGSEATYESGFVIDKFPISRPNLTFSTLTVSNMSPEDSSIYLCSVEWTLNYGYTFGSGTRLTVV.